The table lists the clone carrying this TCR beta chain with a count of one. Per the original data handling: Cell counts per sample came from amplifying reference gene primers. Libraries were prepared by immunoSEQ multiplex PCR; TCRdb keeps only in-frame clonotypes and omits some of them. The V and J calls and clone size were taken over from that table, and D and trimming were inferred from the DNA. The sample lists tens of thousands of clones, about 88% occurring once. This specimen belongs to a study of blood T cell repertoires in COVID-19. Study-wide context: Whether acute or convalescent, the COVID-19 samples came from the United States, Italy and Spain.

This CDR3 is built from 17 residues. CDR1 is SGHRS, CDR2 YFSETQ, per germline. The V end was cut by 0 bases, the J end by 6 bases, with 18 bases between. This TCR was recovered from a human donor in a cohort sampled during active COVID-19. The chain joins TRBV5-1 to TRBJ2-2; TRBD1 is a possible D gene (6 bases). The source material was peripheral blood. This chain's CDR3 is CASSLVDIRGESGELFF. In DNA, the CDR3 is TGCGCCAGCAGCTTGGTGGACATCAGGGGCGAATCCGGGGAGCTGTTTTTT.